Listed below are T cell receptor beta chains from one sample, sequenced in a study of shared clonotypes between healthy human individuals. Method: immunoSEQ multiplex PCR; TCRdb's copy keeps in-frame clones and lacks some. The sample includes 2 million to 3 million clones, around 94% of them seen just once. The sequencing input was naive CD4+ T cells sorted from blood. Every receptor here comes from a man younger than 35 in good health. The CDR3 runs from the conserved cysteine through the conserved F or W. The D gene is left open where the match is weak. Rows give clone size only sometimes, using once, few, many, or a class for an expanded clone.

CDR3 protein | V gene | D gene | clone size
CATKGRTGGDYEQYF | TRBV10-3 | TRBD1 | NA
CASSAVREKDNEQFF | TRBV21-1 | NA | NA
CASSQERTGRSAQYF | TRBV4-1 | TRBD1 | NA
CASSSRTSGRAVTQYF | TRBV4-3 | TRBD2 | NA
CASSTRQGSVRETQYF | TRBV27 | TRBD1 | NA
CAYQASPTETQYF | TRBV10-3 | NA | NA
CASSLGGGLAGGHTDTQYF | TRBV7-2 | TRBD2 | NA
CACDERGASYEQYF | TRBV6-1 | TRBD2 | NA
CASGLGTPTTGELFF | TRBV12-5 | NA | NA
CASSLVQGAYEQYF | TRBV7-9 | TRBD1 | once
CASSLDREAASYF | TRBV11-2 | TRBD2 | NA
CASSLAPSGTQETQYF | TRBV5-1 | NA | once
CASSLALAGPGELFF | TRBV7-2 | TRBD2 | NA
CASSSSGRTNQPQHF | TRBV5-1 | NA | NA
CAWSVWGLGANVLTF | TRBV30 | NA | NA
CASSTRDFFGELFF | TRBV19 | NA | NA
CASSLTGQGPDTQYF | TRBV5-1 | TRBD1 | NA
CASSASKAGGPETQYF | TRBV5-4 | TRBD1 | NA
CASSSPHSGGSRNEQFF | TRBV5-4 | TRBD2 | once
CAWAGQGGHNEQFF | TRBV30 | TRBD1 | once
CASSRTVLGNTIYF | TRBV7-2 | NA | NA
CASSQDGGVQYF | TRBV4-3 | TRBD2 | once